This paragraph reports one T cell receptor beta chain. Its matching antigen is unknown. These data come from a study of CD8+ T cells in alopecia areata. General study findings and limits: More clonal than normal scalp was lesional scalp, particularly alopecia totalis/universalis. Scalp samples also contribute reads from the resident alphabeta T cells found in normal skin.

The V end lost 1 base, the J end lost 8 bases, and 15 bases lay between the germline ends. CDR1 is KGHSH and CDR2 is LQKENI in the germline V gene. CDR3 length: 15 residues. cDNA prepared by RNA extraction and subsequent reverse transcription served as the template for sequencing. Here immunoSEQ multiplex PCR was the method, and the copy in TCRdb shows in-frame clones only, minus some. The sample lists 100,000 to 150,000 clones; more than 30% were seen once. The gene calls are TRBV18 and TRBJ2-1, with TRBD2 as a possible D gene (6 bases). The sequenced sample was CD4+ T cells sorted from blood. The clonotype was recovered from a human donor with alopecia areata. This CDR3 reads CASSPRAPPGDEQFF. Written as DNA, the CDR3 is TGTGCCAGCTCACCACGGGCACCCCCGGGGGATGAGCAGTTCTTC.